Listed below are T cell receptor beta chains from one sample, sequenced in a study of Ad26.COV2.S vaccination and SARS-CoV-2 variants. Profiled with immunoSEQ multiplex PCR; TCRdb holds only in-frame clones, not every one. The sample carries about 420,000 clones, 88% recorded once. The input for sequencing was peripheral blood, taken in a trial of Ad26.COV2.S vaccine versus placebo. These receptors were taken from a person between 18 and 59 years old who received the Ad26.COV2.S COVID-19 vaccine or a placebo. The CDR3 runs from the conserved cysteine through the conserved F or W. A D gene is named only where the DNA matches it firmly. Clone size is not always given. Where it is, it says once, few, many or a class for expanded clones.

NA	NA	TRBV3-1/TRBV3-2	TRBJ1-1	TGTGCCAGCAGCGAGAGGACAGCCGTGAGTTGGAACACTGAAGCTTTCTTT	CASSERTAVSWNTEAFF
TRBD2	NA	TRBV7-2	TRBJ2-3	TGTGCCAGCAGCTCAATAAGCGGGGGCGCGGATACGCAGTATTTT	CASSSISGGADTQYF
TRBD1	NA	TRBV5-1	TRBJ1-2	TGCGCCAGCAGCTTGAATGGACAGGCCCATTATGGCTACACCTTC	CASSLNGQAHYGYTF
NA	NA	TRBV3-1/TRBV3-2	TRBJ2-3	TGTGCCAGCAGCCAAGTTTTTACAGATACGCAGTATTTT	CASSQVFTDTQYF
NA	NA	TRBV9	TRBJ2-2	TGTGCCAGCAGACTGGGACACTCGTCGAACACCGGGGAGCTGTTTTTT	CASRLGHSSNTGELFF
NA	NA	TRBV24-1	TRBJ2-3	TGTGCCACCAGTGATTTAGGCAGGGGCAGCACAGATACGCAGTATTTT	CATSDLGRGSTDTQYF
NA	NA	TRBV6-7	TRBJ2-7	TGTGCCAGCAGTTACACTATCGGCTCCTACGAGCAGTACTTC	CASSYTIGSYEQYF
NA	NA	TRBV6-5	TRBJ2-3	TGTGCCAGCAGAACCATGGGGGCTAGCACAGATACGCAGTATTTT	CASRTMGASTDTQYF
NA	NA	TRBV28	TRBJ2-7	TGTGCCAGCAGTGCCGTAGTGGGCGGCGAGCAGTACTTC	CASSAVVGGEQYF
TRBD1	NA	TRBV5-5	TRBJ1-2	TGTGCCAGCAGCTTGGGGGGACAGGCCTACTATGGCTACACCTTC	CASSLGGQAYYGYTF
NA	NA	TRBV14	TRBJ2-7	TGTGCCCCCGAAACGAGGGGGGTCGATCGGTGGGAGCAGTACTTC	CAPETRGVDRWEQYF
NA	NA	TRBV27	TRBJ2-7	TGTGCCAGCAGTTTATCTCTGGGTTCCTACGAGCAGTACTTC	CASSLSLGSYEQYF
TRBD1	NA	TRBV7-8	TRBJ2-4	TGTGCCAGCAGCACATCCGGGACAGGGGCGCTAGCCAAAAACATTCAGTACTTC	CASSTSGTGALAKNIQYF
NA	NA	TRBV27	TRBJ2-7	TGTGCCAGCAGTTTGGGGGTCGGGGACCTATCCTACGAGCAGTACTTC	CASSLGVGDLSYEQYF
NA	NA	TRBV18	TRBJ1-1	TGTGCCACCGGGGGGACCTACACTGAAGCTTTCTTT	CATGGTYTEAFF
NA	NA	TRBV7-9	TRBJ2-5	TGTGCCAGCAGCTTAGGGGCGGGGACACAAGAGACCCAGTACTTC	CASSLGAGTQETQYF
NA	NA	TRBV5-1	TRBJ2-3	TGCGCCAGCAGCCGAGAGCTCGGAGATACGCAGTATTTT	CASSRELGDTQYF
NA	NA	TRBV4-1	TRBJ2-3	TGCGCCAGCAGCCCCGAGCCGGGGGCCGCAGATACGCAGTATTTT	CASSPEPGAADTQYF
NA	NA	TRBV28	TRBJ1-2	TGTGCCAGCAGTTTTCCTCCGAGCAGGCGGGAGAACTATGGCTACACCTTC	CASSFPPSRRENYGYTF
TRBD1	NA	TRBV7-9	TRBJ2-5	TGTGCCAGCAGAGGGGGCGAAAAGGAGACCCAGTACTTC	CASRGGEKETQYF
NA	NA	TRBV7-8	TRBJ1-5	TGTGCCAGCAGTTCTGAAACAACCCCTTGGCCCCAGCATTTT	CASSSETTPWPQHF
TRBD1	NA	TRBV5-1	TRBJ2-2	TGCGCCAGCAGCTTGGCCGTCTCAGGGGGTAGGATCGGGGAGCTGTTTTTT	CASSLAVSGGRIGELFF
NA	NA	TRBV2	TRBJ1-6	TGTGCCAGCAGTGTCGGGGCAGAATTTAGGCCGAAGAATAATTCACCCCTCCACTTT	CASSVGAEFRPKNNSPLHF
NA	NA	TRBV5-4	TRBJ1-1	TGTGCCAGCAGCTTGGGAGCGGGGATGAGGAACACTGAAGCTTTCTTT	CASSLGAGMRNTEAFF
TRBD1	NA	TRBV15	TRBJ2-2	TGTGCCACTGAGGACAGGGACACCGGGGAGCTGTTTTTT	CATEDRDTGELFF
TRBD1	NA	TRBV5-1	TRBJ2-7	TGCGCCAGCAGCAGGGACAGGTTGGTCTACGAGCAGTACTTC	CASSRDRLVYEQYF
NA	NA	TRBV7-2	TRBJ1-2	TGTGCCAGCAGCCCGCTATTCCCAGGGGTTAGTGGCTACACCTTC	CASSPLFPGVSGYTF
NA	NA	TRBV19	TRBJ1-3	TGTGCCAGTAGAGAAAAATACTCTGGAAACACCATATATTTT	CASREKYSGNTIYF
NA	NA	TRBV15	TRBJ2-3	TGTGCCACCAGTCAGAAGTTACGCACATTCGATACGCAGTATTTT	CATSQKLRTFDTQYF
NA	NA	TRBV6-2/TRBV6-3	TRBJ2-3	TGTGCCAGCAGTTACTCAATGGGCACAGATACGCAGTATTTT	CASSYSMGTDTQYF
NA	NA	TRBV12-3/TRBV12-4	TRBJ1-1	TGTGCCAGCAGCAAAACTGTGGGGACTGAAGCTTTCTTT	CASSKTVGTEAFF
NA	NA	TRBV5-5	TRBJ2-1	TGTGCCAGCAGCTTGGCGGGGGTCTACGATGAGCAGTTCTTC	CASSLAGVYDEQFF
NA	NA	TRBV9	TRBJ2-1	TGTGCCAGCAGCGTAGGACAGTACAATGAGCAGTTCTTC	CASSVGQYNEQFF
TRBD1	once	TRBV4-1	TRBJ2-2	TGCGCCAGCAGCGAAAGGGGGCGAGGGGAGACCGGGGAGCTGTTTTTT	CASSERGRGETGELFF
NA	NA	TRBV2	TRBJ2-7	TGTGCCAGCAGCGGCACTAGGCGCGAGCAGTACTTC	CASSGTRREQYF
TRBD1	few	TRBV9	TRBJ1-2	TGTGCCAGCAGCGTAGATGGGACAGGGATCTATGGCTACACCTTC	CASSVDGTGIYGYTF
NA	many	TRBV9	TRBJ1-6	TGTGCCAGCAGCGTAGGGGCTTCCTCCTATAATTCACCCCTCCACTTT	CASSVGASSYNSPLHF
NA	NA	TRBV30	TRBJ1-2	TGTGCCTGGGTAATAGGAGGGAACTATGGCTACACCTTC	CAWVIGGNYGYTF
TRBD1	NA	TRBV7-2	TRBJ1-2	TGTGCCAGCAGCTCTAACAGACAGGGCTATGGCTACACCTTC	CASSSNRQGYGYTF
NA	NA	TRBV11-2	TRBJ2-4	TGTGCCAGCAGCTTAGATGTGTTGAGATTAGCCAAAAACATTCAGTACTTC	CASSLDVLRLAKNIQYF
NA	NA	TRBV27	TRBJ2-1	TGTGCCAGCAGTTTAGCGGGGTACAATGAGCAGTTCTTC	CASSLAGYNEQFF
NA	NA	TRBV7-7	TRBJ2-5	TGTGCTAGCAGCTCCGAAATAAAGGGGGGAAAAGAGACCCAGTACTTC	CASSSEIKGGKETQYF
NA	NA	TRBV2	TRBJ2-5	TGTGCCAGCAAGTCGGCACCTACTCAAGAGACCCAGTACTTC	CASKSAPTQETQYF
NA	NA	TRBV7-9	TRBJ1-2	TGTGCCAGCAGCCGTAACGCGGGAGGAGGCTACACCTTC	CASSRNAGGGYTF
TRBD1	few	TRBV3-1/TRBV3-2	TRBJ2-2	TGTGCCAGCAGCCACGGGACAGGGAACACCGGGGAGCTGTTTTTT	CASSHGTGNTGELFF
NA	NA	TRBV19	TRBJ1-5	TGTGCCAGTAGTCAGGCAAGGGGGAGCAATCAGCCCCAGCATTTT	CASSQARGSNQPQHF
TRBD2	NA	TRBV5-8	TRBJ2-3	TGTGCCAGCAGCTCCTTACTAGCGGGGTCAGATACGCAGTATTTT	CASSSLLAGSDTQYF
NA	NA	TRBV28	TRBJ2-2	TGTGCCAGCAGGGCCTATGGGGCGGGACCCGGGGAGCTGTTTTTT	CASRAYGAGPGELFF
TRBD2	NA	TRBV5-5	TRBJ2-1	TGTGCCAGCGCAAGCGGGGGGGCTGGCAATGAGCAGTTCTTC	CASASGGAGNEQFF
NA	NA	TRBV5-1	TRBJ1-1	TGCGCCAGCAGCCCCGGGATGAACACTGAAGCTTTCTTT	CASSPGMNTEAFF
NA	NA	TRBV19	TRBJ2-5	TGTGCCAGTAGTGCTTCGGGTGTAGGCATGGAGACCCAGTACTTC	CASSASGVGMETQYF
NA	NA	TRBV2	TRBJ2-3	TGTGCCAGCAGTGAAGTGGGGGAATATACAGATACGCAGTATTTT	CASSEVGEYTDTQYF
NA	NA	TRBV19	TRBJ2-5	TGTGCCAGTAGTATAGAGCCCCATACCTCCCAGTACTTC	CASSIEPHTSQYF
NA	NA	TRBV19	TRBJ2-1	TGTGCCAGTAGTATAGGTTTGGGCCCGAGCTCCTACAATGAGCAGTTCTTC	CASSIGLGPSSYNEQFF
TRBD1	NA	TRBV2	TRBJ2-3	TGTGCCAGCAGGGGTCGGACAGGGATTTTCACAGATACGCAGTATTTT	CASRGRTGIFTDTQYF
TRBD1	NA	TRBV4-3	TRBJ1-1	TGCGCCAGCAGCCAAGATTCAGGGGGGACTGAAGCTTTCTTT	CASSQDSGGTEAFF
TRBD1	NA	TRBV6-1	TRBJ2-1	TGTGCCAGCAGTGAAGCTACAGGGGGTGTCGATGAGCAGTTCTTC	CASSEATGGVDEQFF
TRBD2	NA	TRBV19	TRBJ2-7	TGTGCCAGTAGTATAGTCTGGCGGGGGGCCTCCTACGAGCAGTACTTC	CASSIVWRGASYEQYF
NA	NA	TRBV6-6	TRBJ2-5	TGTGCCAGCAGTGGACAGTTCCAAGAGACCCAGTACTTC	CASSGQFQETQYF
NA	once	TRBV9	TRBJ2-5	TGTGCCAGCAGCGGGACCAAAAAGACGACAGAGACCCAGTACTTC	CASSGTKKTTETQYF